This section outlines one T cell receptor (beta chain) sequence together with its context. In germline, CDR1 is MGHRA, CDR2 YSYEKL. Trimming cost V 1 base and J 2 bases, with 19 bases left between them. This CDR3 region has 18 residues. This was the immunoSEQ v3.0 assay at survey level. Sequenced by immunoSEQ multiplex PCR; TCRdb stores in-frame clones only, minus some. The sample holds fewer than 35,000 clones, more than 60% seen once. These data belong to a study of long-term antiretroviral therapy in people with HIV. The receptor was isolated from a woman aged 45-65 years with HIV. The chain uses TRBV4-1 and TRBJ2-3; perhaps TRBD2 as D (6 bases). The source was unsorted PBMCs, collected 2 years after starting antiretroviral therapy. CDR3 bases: TGCGCCAGCAGCCAAGTACAGAGCGCGGGGAGCCTCACAGATACGCAGTATTTT. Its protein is CASSQVQSAGSLTDTQYF.